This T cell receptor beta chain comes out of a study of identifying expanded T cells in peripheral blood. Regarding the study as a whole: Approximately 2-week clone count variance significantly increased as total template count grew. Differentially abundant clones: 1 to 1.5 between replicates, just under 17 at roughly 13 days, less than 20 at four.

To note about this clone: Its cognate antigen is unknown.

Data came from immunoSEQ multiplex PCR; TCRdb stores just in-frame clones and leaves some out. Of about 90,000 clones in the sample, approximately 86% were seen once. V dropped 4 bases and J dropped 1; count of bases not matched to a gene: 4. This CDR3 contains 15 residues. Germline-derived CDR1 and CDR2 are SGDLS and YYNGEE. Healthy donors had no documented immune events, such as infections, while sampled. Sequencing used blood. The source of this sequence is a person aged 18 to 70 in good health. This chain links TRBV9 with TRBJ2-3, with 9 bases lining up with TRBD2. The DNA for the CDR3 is TGTGCCAGCAGCCCGCGGACTAGCGGCACAGATACGCAGTATTTT. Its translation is CASSPRTSGTDTQYF.